Many counts were recorded for the clone carrying this TCR beta chain. Its antigen is still unknown. This sample stems from a study of T-cell reconstitution after alpha-beta-depleted transplantation in children. Notes on the study in general: Recipient T cells and thymic progenitors that survived gave rise to the high TCRbeta diversity observed at day 60 in some patients. Several hundred graft clones that had expanded were reportedly the source of alpha-beta T cells about two months after transplant. Newly generated T cells supplied most T-cell counts and diversity one year post-transplant.

The library targeted TCRbeta and was prepared with unique molecular identifiers. MiXCR was run by TCRdb on the PCR reads, yielding one entry per CDR3 protein. The sample lists approximately 120,000 distinct CDR3 sequences, roughly 9.7% occurring once. The input for sequencing was PBMCs, mostly from graft donor cells, taken 180 days after TCRalphabeta/CD19-depleted stem cell transplant. The source is a girl younger than two who had a stem cell transplant for combined immunodeficiency, so the T cells may come from the graft donor.

CDR3 region: CASSPTQTYEQYF. As DNA, the CDR3 is TGTGCCAGCTCACCGACGCAAACCTACGAGCAGTACTTC. The V call is TRBV18, the J call TRBJ2-7, with unresolved D. From germline, CDR1 is KGHSH and CDR2 LQKENI. There are 13 residues in the CDR3. The V end lost 3 bases, the J end lost 2 bases, and 8 bases lay between the germline ends. The complete variable domain, with remaining parts taken from reference TRBV18 and TRBJ2-7, reads NAGVMQNPRHLVRRRGQEARLRCSPMKGHSHVYWYRQLPEEGLKFMVYLQKENIIDESGMPKERFSAEFPKEGPSILRIQQVVRGDSAAYFCASSPTQTYEQYFGPGTRLTVT.